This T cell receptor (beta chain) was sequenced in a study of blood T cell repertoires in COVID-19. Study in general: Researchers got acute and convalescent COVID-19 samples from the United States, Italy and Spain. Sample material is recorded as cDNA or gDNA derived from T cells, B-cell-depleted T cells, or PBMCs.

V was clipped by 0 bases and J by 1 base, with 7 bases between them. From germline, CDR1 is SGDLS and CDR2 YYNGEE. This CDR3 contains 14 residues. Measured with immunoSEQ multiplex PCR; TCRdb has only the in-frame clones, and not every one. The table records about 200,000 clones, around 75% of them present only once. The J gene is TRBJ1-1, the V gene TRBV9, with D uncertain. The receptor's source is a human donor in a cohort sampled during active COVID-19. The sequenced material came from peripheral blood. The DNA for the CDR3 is TGTGCCAGCAGCGTAGGGTCACAGAACACTGAAGCTTTCTTT. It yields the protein CASSVGSQNTEAFF.